The next 28 T cell receptor beta chains were all read from a single sample in a study of Ad26.COV2.S vaccination and SARS-CoV-2 variants. Some clones are missing from TCRdb's copy, which holds only in-frame ones; the method was immunoSEQ multiplex PCR. The sample holds about 180,000 clones, 70% to 90% seen once. The sample was peripheral blood, taken after recovery from COVID-19. These receptors came from a human donor who had recovered from COVID-19.

This clone was recorded once. This chain links TRBV9 with TRBJ1-2; D is unresolved. V shed 0 bases and J shed 7 bases, with 13 bases lying between them. This CDR3 is 14 amino acids long. Germline V gene lookup returns CDR1 SGDLS and CDR2 YYNGEE. The CDR3 bases are TGTGCCAGCAGCGTAGAGGCGGAGGCGAGTGGCTACACCTTC. Its translation: CASSVEAEASGYTF.

V is TRBV5-1 and J is TRBJ1-3; D gene ambiguous. This CDR3 is built from 15 residues. Trimming left V 1 base short and J 2 bases short, with 10 bases between. The V gene's germline CDR1 is SGHRS and CDR2 YFSETQ. CDR3 DNA: TGCGCCAGCAGCTTGATGCTTAGTACTGGAAACACCATATATTTT. Its protein is CASSLMLSTGNTIYF.

V is TRBV3-1 (or the pseudogene TRBV3-2) and J is TRBJ1-2; weak D call: TRBD1 (6 bases). CDR3 length: 16 residues. The V and J ends lost 3 bases and 11 bases respectively, with 25 bases between them. CDR1 LGHDT and CDR2 YNNKEL come from the germline V gene (reference sequence). The CDR3, as DNA: TGTGCCAGCAGCCAGGCATTCGCCGGACAGCCATACTCTTACACCTTC. This gives the protein CASSQAFAGQPYSYTF.

This chain joins TRBV3-1 (or the pseudogene TRBV3-2) and TRBJ2-3; TRBD2 matches at 13 bases. The CDR3 contains 18 residues. Per the germline V gene, CDR1 is LGHDT and CDR2 is YNNKEL (reference sequence). Trimming removed 0 bases from V and 7 bases from J; junction bases left unmatched: 10. The CDR3 coding sequence is TGTGCCAGCAGCCAAGACACTAGCGGGAGGGTGGCCAGGAATACGCAGTATTTT. This sequence encodes CASSQDTSGRVARNTQYF.

The CDR3 region is CASSPDRITDTQYF. DNA for the CDR3: TGTGCCAGCAGCCCCGACAGGATCACAGATACGCAGTATTTT. The rearrangement links TRBV7-2 to TRBJ2-3; TRBD1 might be the D (6 bases). From germline, CDR1 is SGHTA and CDR2 FQGNSA. V was pared by 5 bases and J by 2 bases, with 11 bases between. This CDR3 has 14 residues.

The V call is TRBV6-1, the J call TRBJ1-5, with 9 bases lining up with TRBD1. V lost 2 bases, J lost 6 bases, and 5 bases stayed unmatched. In germline, CDR1 is MNHNS, CDR2 SASEGT. The length of the CDR3 is 15 residues. In DNA, the CDR3 is TGTGCCAGCAGTGAACCCGGACAGGGGTTTCAGCCCCAGCATTTT. Its protein product is CASSEPGQGFQPQHF.

This clone was observed once. CDR3: CASSFSPWETQYF. CDR3 in DNA: TGTGCCAGCAGCTTCTCCCCTTGGGAGACCCAGTACTTC. The chain links TRBV7-3 to TRBJ2-5, with D uncertain. The CDR3 covers 13 residues. CDR1 is SGHTA, CDR2 FQGTGA, per germline. V lost 3 bases and J 5 bases, leaving 10 bases between the germline ends.

The chain recombines TRBV7-3 with TRBJ2-5; D is uncertain. The V end lost 3 bases, the J end lost 5 bases, and 10 bases lay between the germline ends. The CDR3 runs 13 residues. The germline V gene encodes CDR1 SGHTA and CDR2 FQGTGA. Here the CDR3 DNA reads TGTGCCAGCAGCTTCGGTAATACGGAGACCCAGTACTTC. Its protein product is CASSFGNTETQYF.

The chain carries TRBV2 and TRBJ1-2, with 7 positions matching TRBD1. V lost 7 bases to trimming and J lost 5 bases; unmatched junction nucleotides: 16. Germline-derived CDR1 and CDR2 are SNHLY and FYNNEI. This CDR3 has 16 residues. CDR3: CASTPQQGGRRYGYTF. The CDR3 nucleotides are TGTGCCAGCACCCCCCAACAAGGGGGCAGAAGGTATGGCTACACCTTC.

This chain links TRBV29-1 with TRBJ2-3; D is unresolved. The length of the CDR3 is 13 residues. The ends were cut back, 3 bases at V and 2 bases at J, with 9 bases in the middle. Per germline, CDR1 SQVTM and CDR2 ANQGSEA. The CDR3 is CSVDVLATDTQYF. The CDR3 DNA is TGCAGCGTTGATGTACTTGCCACAGATACGCAGTATTTT.

The chain employs TRBV30 and TRBJ2-3; D could derive from TRBD1 or TRBD2 (5 bases each). This CDR3 contains 13 residues. With 7 bases removed from V and 6 bases from J, the gap between germline ends came to 17 bases. The germline gives CDR1 GTSNPN, CDR2 SVGIG (reference sequence). The CDR3 loop reads CASTRGLGDTQYF. The DNA of the CDR3 is TGTGCCTCCACACGGGGCTTGGGGGATACGCAGTATTTT. Filled out from reference TRBV30 and TRBJ2-3, the complete variable domain reads SQTIHQWPATLVQPVGSPLSLECTVEGTSNPNLYWYRQAAGRGLQLLFYSVGIGQISSEVPQNLSASRPQDRQFILSSKKLLLSDSGFYLCASTRGLGDTQYFGPGTRLTVL.

The V call is TRBV7-8, the J call TRBJ2-7; TRBD1 matches 9 bases. The length of the CDR3 is 11 residues. Germline lookup yields CDR1 SGHVS and CDR2 FQNEAQ. V lost 5 bases, J lost 12 bases, and 5 bases stayed unmatched. CDR3 nucleotide sequence: TGTGCCAGCAGCCCCGGACAGGGGTGGTACTTC. It translates to CASSPGQGWYF.

CDR3 coding DNA: TGTGCCAGCAGCACGGCCGGAGGGGGCGGACGGAATACGCAGTATTTT. Protein: CASSTAGGGGRNTQYF. The V and J genes are TRBV7-2 and TRBJ2-3; D is perhaps TRBD1 (7 bases). Germline loops: CDR1 SGHTA, CDR2 FQGNSA. Trimming took off 5 bases at V and 7 bases at J, with 22 bases between the two ends. The CDR3 loop spans 16 amino acids. Full variable domain (remainder filled in from reference TRBV7-2 and TRBJ2-3): GAGVSQSPSNKVTEKGKDVELRCDPISGHTALYWYRQSLGQGLEFLIYFQGNSAPDKSGLPSDRFSAERTGGSVSTLTIQRTQQEDSAVYLCASSTAGGGGRNTQYFGPGTRLTVL.

This clone was seen a handful of times. The chain joins TRBV2 to TRBJ1-6; TRBD1 is a possible D gene (6 bases). V gave up 9 bases and J gave up 5 bases, with 11 bases separating them. The CDR3 has 13 residues. CDR1 is SNHLY, CDR2 FYNNEI, per germline. CDR3 loop: CARGGQNNSPLHF. In DNA, the CDR3 is TGTGCCAGGGGAGGACAGAATAATTCACCCCTCCACTTT.

The V call is TRBV14, the J call TRBJ1-1; TRBD1 matches at 7 bases. The CDR3 sequence is 17 residues long. The germline CDR1 and CDR2 sequences are SGHDN and FVKESK. V was clipped by 1 base and J by 10 bases; unmatched bases: 18. DNA for the CDR3: TGTGCCAGCAGCCAAGGTTTGGCTGGGACAGACTTACGAGGAGCTTTCTTT. Translating it yields CASSQGLAGTDLRGAFF.

The chain joins TRBV20-1 to TRBJ2-5; D is unresolved. This CDR3 has 11 residues. Looked up from germline, CDR1 is DFQATT and CDR2 is SNEGSKA (reference sequence). Trimming cost V 1 base and J 11 bases, with 11 bases left between them. CDR3 amino acids: CSARAGSGQYF. In DNA form, the CDR3 reads TGCAGTGCTAGAGCCGGTTCAGGACAGTACTTC.

The V and J genes are TRBV7-9 and TRBJ2-7; D gene unclear. There are 13 residues in the CDR3. From germline, CDR1 is SEHNR and CDR2 FQNEAQ (reference sequence). With 5 bases removed from V and 1 base from J, the gap between germline ends came to 9 bases. In DNA, the CDR3 is TGTGCCAGCAGCACGGACCTGTCCTACGAGCAGTACTTC. It is translated as CASSTDLSYEQYF.

The chain carries TRBV7-2 and TRBJ2-5, with 12 nucleotides matching TRBD2. CDR1 SGHTA and CDR2 FQGNSA come from the germline V gene. The junction had 5 bases not matched to a gene; V was cut back by 1 base and J by 2 bases. The CDR3 length is 17 residues. CDR3 residues: CASSLVTSGGPQETQYF. The CDR3 nucleotides are TGTGCCAGCAGCTTAGTGACTAGCGGGGGACCTCAAGAGACCCAGTACTTC.

This chain joins TRBV3-1 (or the pseudogene TRBV3-2) and TRBJ2-3; perhaps D is TRBD1 or TRBD2 (5 bases each). Germline V gene lookup returns CDR1 LGHDT and CDR2 YNNKEL (reference sequence). The CDR3 loop spans 17 amino acids. Trimming shortened V by 1 base and J by 4 bases, and 18 bases separated the two germline ends. The CDR3 region is CASSQAQGGFRADTQYF. The CDR3 bases are TGTGCCAGCAGCCAAGCCCAGGGCGGGTTCAGGGCAGATACGCAGTATTTT.

The V call is TRBV9, the J call TRBJ2-7; 7 nucleotides line up with TRBD2. V shed 5 bases, J shed 0 bases, and the junction held 8 bases outside the gene matches. Germline CDR1 and CDR2: SGDLS and YYNGEE. This CDR3 spans 15 amino acids. The CDR3 region is CASSPGLPSSYEQYF. In DNA, the CDR3 is TGTGCCAGCAGTCCGGGACTACCGAGCTCCTACGAGCAGTACTTC.

This clone was recorded once. The chain couples TRBV27 to TRBJ2-2, with D possibly being TRBD1 or TRBD2 (5 bases each). V was cut by 2 bases and J by 5 bases, with 15 bases left in between. CDR3 length equals 16 residues. From germline, CDR1 is MNHEY and CDR2 SMNVEV (reference sequence). In DNA, the CDR3 is TGTGCCAGCAGTTTAATCGGGTTCGGGGCTACCGGGGAGCTGTTTTTT. Translating it yields CASSLIGFGATGELFF.

This chain links TRBV9 with TRBJ2-1, with D perhaps assigned TRBD1 or TRBD2 (5 bases each). The V gene's germline CDR1 is SGDLS and CDR2 YYNGEE. Between the trimmed V and J ends, which lost 3 bases and 2 bases, there was a span of 9 bases. CDR3 length: 14 amino acids. For the CDR3, the DNA is TGTGCCAGCAGCGCCGGGACCACCTACAATGAGCAGTTCTTC. This sequence encodes CASSAGTTYNEQFF.

The CDR3, as DNA: TGTGCCAGCAGCCCTGGAGGAATCAATCAGCCCCAGCATTTT. Translating it yields CASSPGGINQPQHF. This sequence joins TRBV7-9 and TRBJ1-5; unclear D gene. V lost 5 bases and J 3 bases, leaving 11 bases between the germline ends. Germline values: CDR1 SEHNR, CDR2 FQNEAQ (reference sequence). This CDR3 comprises 14 residues.

This chain uses TRBV29-1 with TRBJ2-4, with TRBD2 matching over 8 bases. Losses at the gene ends were 7 bases for V and 3 bases for J; bases not matched to a gene: 2. The CDR3 spans 12 residues. In germline, CDR1 is SQVTM, CDR2 ANQGSEA. The CDR3, as DNA: TGCAGCGCCGCGGGAGGCAAAAACATTCAGTACTTC. Translation: CSAAGGKNIQYF. The full variable domain, rest sourced from reference TRBV29-1 and TRBJ2-4, is SAVISQKPSRDICQRGTSLTIQCQVDSQVTMMFWYRQQPGQSLTLIATANQGSEATYESGFVIDKFPISRPNLTFSTLTVSNMSPEDSSIYLCSAAGGKNIQYFGAGTRLSVL.

The chain joins TRBV19 to TRBJ2-2; possibly TRBD1 for D (5 bases). Trimming stripped 4 bases from V and 3 bases from J, with 9 bases between. Germline CDR1 and CDR2: LNHDA and SQIVND (reference sequence). This CDR3 has 14 residues. The chain's CDR3 is CASSRQRDTGELFF. The CDR3 DNA reads TGTGCCAGTAGTAGACAGAGAGACACCGGGGAGCTGTTTTTT.

The rearrangement links TRBV2 to TRBJ2-2; D remains ambiguous. Germline V gene sequence: CDR1 SNHLY, CDR2 FYNNEI. With 3 bases removed from V and 6 bases from J, the gap between germline ends came to 2 bases. This CDR3 has 11 amino acids. The DNA of the CDR3 is TGTGCCAGCAGTGAGGCCGGGGAGCTGTTTTTT. This sequence encodes CASSEAGELFF.

The chain employs TRBV4-2 and TRBJ2-5; 9 bases align to TRBD2. The CDR3 extends over 17 amino acids. CDR1 is LGHNA and CDR2 is YNFKEQ in the germline V gene. The trim removed 4 bases at V and 1 base at J, leaving 10 bases unmatched. The DNA for the CDR3 is TGTGCCAGCAGCCCTGGAGGGGCGGGGGGGGCCCAAGAGACCCAGTACTTC. Amino acid sequence: CASSPGGAGGAQETQYF.

The chain carries TRBV5-6 and TRBJ2-5; possibly TRBD1 for D (7 bases). With 1 base removed from V and 4 bases from J, the gap between germline ends came to 14 bases. CDR1 is SGHDT and CDR2 is YYEEEE in the germline V gene. This CDR3 is 15 amino acids long. The CDR3 nucleotides read TGTGCCAGCAGCTTGCTTCCAGGGGGAGGAGAGACCCAGTACTTC. This translates into CASSLLPGGGETQYF.